Included here is one TCR beta chain sequence, with context. No antigen is known for it. Generation of TCR beta cDNA was performed by 5'RACE template switching incorporating UMIs. TCRdb re-called the 5' RACE reads and shows each CDR3 protein once, DNA omitted. This table lists 550,000 or so distinct CDR3 sequences. These data are taken from a study of T cells expressing NK-cell markers. Whole-study context: The TCR beta repertoires were obtained from sorted CD3+CD56+NKG2C+, CD3+CD56+NKG2C- and CD3+CD56-NKG2C+ T cells.

Germline V gives CDR1 MNHNS, CDR2 SASEGT. This CDR3 comprises 13 residues. Study results and caveats: In roughly six donors, dominant CD3+CD56+NKG2C+ clonotypes ranked among the top 10 CD8+ clonotypes.

Sequencing used blood T cells: a sorted CD56 or NKG2C T cell subset, CD4+ or CD8+ T cells, or bulk PBMC T cells (not recorded which). The chain joins TRBV6-1 to TRBJ2-3. The receptor comes from a man younger than 35 in good health. CDR3 in amino acids: CASSEAHTDTQYF.